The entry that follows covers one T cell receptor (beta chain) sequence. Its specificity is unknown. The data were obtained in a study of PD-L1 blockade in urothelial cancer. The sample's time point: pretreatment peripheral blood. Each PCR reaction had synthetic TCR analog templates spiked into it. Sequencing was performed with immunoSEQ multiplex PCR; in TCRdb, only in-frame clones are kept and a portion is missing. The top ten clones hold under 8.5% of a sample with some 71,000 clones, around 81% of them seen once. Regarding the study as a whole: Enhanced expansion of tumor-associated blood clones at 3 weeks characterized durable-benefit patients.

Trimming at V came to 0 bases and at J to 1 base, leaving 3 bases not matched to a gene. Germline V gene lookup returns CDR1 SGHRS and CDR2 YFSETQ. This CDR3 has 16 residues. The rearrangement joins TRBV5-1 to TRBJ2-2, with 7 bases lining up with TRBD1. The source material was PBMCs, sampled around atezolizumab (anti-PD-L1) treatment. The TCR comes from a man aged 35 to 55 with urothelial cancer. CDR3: CASSLGRTGNTGELFF. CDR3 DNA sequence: TGCGCCAGCAGCTTGGGTAGGACAGGGAACACCGGGGAGCTGTTTTTT. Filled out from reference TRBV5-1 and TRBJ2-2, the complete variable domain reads KAGVTQTPRYLIKTRGQQVTLSCSPISGHRSVSWYQQTPGQGLQFLFEYFSETQRNKGNFPGRFSGRQFSNSRSEMNVSTLELGDSALYLCASSLGRTGNTGELFFGEGSRLTVL.